The 5 T cell receptor beta chains given below trace back to one sample, sequenced in a study of Graves' ophthalmopathy and Graves' hyperthyroidism. The study amplified TCR beta CDR3 regions using RNA transcripts. The first round was an RT-PCR with HTBI primers, and the second round was a multiplex PCR. In TCRdb, the multiplex PCR reads were re-called with MiXCR into one record per CDR3 protein. The sample carries some 1.1 million distinct CDR3 sequences, about 38% recorded once. Material for sequencing was peripheral blood or thyroid tissue (not recorded which). The receptors derive from an adult man with Graves' hyperthyroidism.

This clonotype was found many times. This CDR3 is CASSAAAVAEAFF. Here the CDR3 DNA reads TGTGCCAGCAGCGCCGCAGCGGTCGCTGAAGCTTTCTTT. V gene TRBV7-6 combines with J gene TRBJ1-1; D is uncertain. The length of the CDR3 is 13 residues. Trimming left V 5 bases short and J 6 bases short, with 13 bases between. Germline assignment: CDR1 SGHVS and CDR2 FNYEAQ.

This clonotype was counted at least ten times. V usage is TRBV2 and J usage is TRBJ1-2, with D perhaps TRBD1 (6 bases). The length of the CDR3 is 13 residues. Germline CDR1 is SNHLY and CDR2 is FYNNEI. V lost 4 bases to trimming and J lost 3 bases, with 9 bases between them. The CDR3 DNA reads TGTGCCAGCAGTGTTAGGGGGGACTATGGCTACACCTTC. Encoded protein: CASSVRGDYGYTF.

This chain uses TRBV7-9 with TRBJ2-5; 10 nucleotides agree with TRBD2. The CDR3 extends over 18 amino acids. V lost 1 base, J lost 5 bases, and 13 bases stayed unmatched. The V gene's germline CDR1 is SEHNR and CDR2 FQNEAQ (reference sequence). This CDR3 reads CASSLDRGSSGRRETQYF. As DNA, the CDR3 is TGTGCCAGCAGCTTAGACAGGGGTTCTAGCGGGAGAAGGGAGACCCAGTACTTC.

The sample holds many counts of this clonotype. The V gene is TRBV9, the J gene TRBJ1-5; 7 positions match TRBD1. After removal of 3 bases from V and 0 bases from J, the junction contained 6 bases not matched to a gene. Germline V gene data show CDR1 as SGDLS and CDR2 as YYNGEE. The length of the CDR3 is 16 residues. CDR3 region: CASSAGGQYSNQPQHF. In nucleotides, the CDR3 is TGTGCCAGCAGCGCCGGGGGACAGTATAGCAATCAGCCCCAGCATTTT.

This clonotype was picked up many times. The rearrangement uses TRBV19 and TRBJ1-1; D uncertain. The CDR3 is 14 residues long. Trimming stripped 4 bases from V and 1 base from J, with 10 bases between. The germline V gene encodes CDR1 LNHDA and CDR2 SQIVND (reference sequence). Here the CDR3 reads CASSTKFQNTEAFF. The CDR3 nucleotides are TGTGCCAGTAGTACCAAATTCCAGAACACTGAAGCTTTCTTT.